What follows are 31 T cell receptor beta chains derived from one specimen sequenced in a study of cytomegalovirus exposure and HLA in healthy donors. The PCR made use of 60 Vbeta and 13 Jbeta primers. Some clones are missing from TCRdb's copy, which holds only in-frame ones; the method was immunoSEQ multiplex PCR. The table shows around 170,000 clones, with roughly 88% occurring only once. Sequencing used PBMCs. The receptor source for this set is a woman in her late teens or twenties in good health and CMV-seronegative.

CDR3 residues: CASRVVQGASEAFF. CDR3 in DNA: TGTGCCAGCCGGGTAGTTCAGGGGGCGTCCGAAGCTTTCTTT. The chain joins TRBV27 to TRBJ1-1; the match to TRBD1 covers 8 bases. The CDR3 sequence is 14 residues long. Germline V lookup: CDR1 MNHEY, CDR2 SMNVEV (reference sequence). V was clipped by 8 bases and J by 8 bases; unmatched bases: 13.

The chain recombines TRBV27 with TRBJ1-1; D ambiguous. CDR1 and CDR2 (germline): MNHEY, SMNVEV (reference sequence). The CDR3 loop spans 13 amino acids. Trimming shortened V by 8 bases and J by 5 bases, and 15 bases separated the two germline ends. The CDR3, as DNA: TGTGCCAGCTGCTTTCAAGCTGCAACTGAAGCTTTCTTT. Its protein product is CASCFQAATEAFF.

The chain recombines TRBV7-9 with TRBJ1-1; no clear D gene. This CDR3 region has 13 residues. The V gene's germline CDR1 is SEHNR and CDR2 FQNEAQ (reference sequence). The V gene lost 7 bases and the J gene lost 0 bases, with 9 bases spanning the gap. The CDR3 sequence: CASTEWLNTEAFF. CDR3 in DNA: TGTGCCAGCACCGAGTGGTTGAACACTGAAGCTTTCTTT.

The rearrangement links TRBV30 to TRBJ1-6; D is uncertain. This CDR3 has 13 amino acids. The germline V gene has CDR1 GTSNPN and CDR2 SVGIG (reference sequence). The V end lost 1 base, the J end lost 5 bases, and 6 bases lay between the germline ends. The CDR3 here is CAWSARNNSPLHF. Here the CDR3 DNA reads TGTGCCTGGAGTGCCCGTAATAATTCACCCCTCCACTTT.

This chain's CDR3 is CASSLDRVTDTQYF. In DNA, the CDR3 is TGCGCCAGCAGCTTGGACAGAGTCACAGATACGCAGTATTTT. The rearrangement uses TRBV5-1 and TRBJ2-3, with no clear D. Germline CDR1 SGHRS, CDR2 YFSETQ. The V gene lost 0 bases and the J gene lost 2 bases, with 7 bases spanning the gap. This CDR3 is 14 amino acids long.

This clone occurred once. One junction end does not reproduce the germline sequence, and a read error may be involved. The gene calls are TRBV7-7 and TRBJ2-7; D remains unclear. Germline V gene data show CDR1 as SSHAT and CDR2 as FNYEAQ (reference sequence). This CDR3 has 13 residues. This CDR3 is CASSLVSGHEQYF. The CDR3 coding sequence is TGTGCTAGCAGCTTAGTCAGTGGCCACGAGCAGTACTTC. The whole variable domain, filled in from reference TRBV7-7 and TRBJ2-7, reads GAGVSQSPRYKVTKRGQDVTLRCDPISSHATLYWYQQALGQGPEFLTYFNYEAQPDKSGLPSDRFSAERPEGSISTLTIQRTEQRDSAMYRCASSLVSGHEQYFGPGTRLTVT.

The V call is TRBV7-8, the J call TRBJ1-2; no clear D. V was shortened by 2 bases and J by 5 bases, with 15 bases between the two germline ends. This CDR3 is 15 amino acids long. CDR1 is SGHVS and CDR2 is FQNEAQ in the germline V gene. CDR3 nucleotides: TGTGCCAGCAGCTTATCGGGGAGAGGATGGTATGGCTACACCTTC. This sequence encodes CASSLSGRGWYGYTF.

This clone appeared a few times. This chain uses TRBV7-8 with TRBJ1-5, with 7 bases that match TRBD1. V lost 5 bases, J lost 0 bases, and 7 bases stayed unmatched. The length of the CDR3 is 16 residues. CDR1 and CDR2 from the germline V gene are SGHVS and FQNEAQ. The DNA for the CDR3 is TGTGCCAGCAGCCCGCAGGGGACAGCTAGCAATCAGCCCCAGCATTTT. Translation gives CASSPQGTASNQPQHF.

This clone was seen a handful of times. This chain links TRBV19 with TRBJ1-3, with D uncertain. The CDR3 is 16 amino acids. Per germline, CDR1 LNHDA and CDR2 SQIVND (reference sequence). V was cut by 3 bases and J by 4 bases, with 16 bases left in between. The CDR3, as DNA: TGTGCCAGTAGTATCGTAACAAACGCCTTGGGAAACACCATATATTTT. Protein product: CASSIVTNALGNTIYF.

This sequence joins TRBV18 and TRBJ1-2; 10 positions match TRBD1. The junction had 8 bases not matched to a gene; V was cut back by 6 bases and J by 4 bases. This CDR3 contains 15 residues. The germline V gene has CDR1 KGHSH and CDR2 LQKENI. CDR3 nucleotide sequence: TGTGCCAGCTCCCTTCAGGGACAGGGGCCCTATGGCTACACCTTC. Protein: CASSLQGQGPYGYTF.

V usage is TRBV11-3 and J usage is TRBJ2-1, with 12 bases fitting TRBD2. The germline V gene has CDR1 SGHNT and CDR2 YENEEA. J was trimmed by 5 bases and V by 0 bases; bases with no gene match: 8. This CDR3 region has 18 residues. CDR3 protein: CASSLDRLAGGQNNEQFF. CDR3 bases: TGTGCCAGCAGCTTAGATAGGCTAGCGGGGGGGCAAAACAATGAGCAGTTCTTC.

This clone came up once. Germline is not matched at one junction end, which may reflect a read error. The V gene is TRBV5-1, the J gene TRBJ2-6; 7 bases agree with TRBD1. The CDR3 totals 18 residues. Germline V gives CDR1 SGHRS, CDR2 YFSETQ. CDR3 residues: CASSLVPTGATGANGLTF. The CDR3 DNA follows: TGCGCCAGCAGCTTGGTCCCTACAGGGGCTACAGGGGCCAACGGCCTGACTTTC.

The chain recombines TRBV9 with TRBJ2-1, with D perhaps TRBD1 (6 bases). V lost 0 bases to trimming and J lost 6 bases, with 10 bases between them. From germline, CDR1 is SGDLS and CDR2 YYNGEE. CDR3 size: 14 residues. CDR3 nucleotides: TGTGCCAGCAGCGTAGACAGGGTTAGCAATGAGCAGTTCTTC. This sequence encodes CASSVDRVSNEQFF.

V and J are TRBV19 and TRBJ1-1, with D perhaps TRBD1 (5 bases). Trimming shortened V by 2 bases and J by 7 bases, and 14 bases separated the two germline ends. Germline-derived CDR1 and CDR2 are LNHDA and SQIVND (reference sequence). This CDR3 has 14 residues. CDR3 residues: CASSIRVQASEAFF. The DNA of the CDR3 is TGTGCCAGTAGTATAAGGGTACAGGCAAGTGAAGCTTTCTTT. Combining the CDR3 with reference TRBV19 and TRBJ1-1 gives the whole variable domain DGGITQSPKYLFRKEGQNVTLSCEQNLNHDAMYWYRQDPGQGLRLIYYSQIVNDFQKGDIAEGYSVSREKKESFPLTVTSAQKNPTAFYLCASSIRVQASEAFFGQGTRLTVV.

The rearrangement links TRBV28 to TRBJ1-4; D is undetermined. Germline CDR1 reads MDHEN; CDR2 reads SYDVKM. CDR3 length equals 16 residues. V shed 1 base and J shed 0 bases, with 9 bases lying between them. The CDR3 loop reads CASSLSAEATNEKLFF. The CDR3 bases are TGTGCCAGCAGTTTATCGGCCGAGGCAACTAATGAAAAACTGTTTTTT.

The chain links TRBV5-4 to TRBJ2-2; TRBD1 aligns across 8 bases. This CDR3 has 16 residues. Germline V gene sequence: CDR1 SGHNT, CDR2 YYREEE (reference sequence). V trimming: 2 bases; J trimming: 1 base; junction bases outside the gene matches: 4. The CDR3 here is CASSFDRGLNTGELFF. The CDR3 DNA reads TGTGCCAGCAGCTTCGACAGGGGACTGAACACCGGGGAGCTGTTTTTT.

CDR3 coding DNA: TGTGCCAGCAGCTTAACGAAGACAGTCACCGGGGAGCTGTTTTTT. Translation: CASSLTKTVTGELFF. V is TRBV6-1 and J is TRBJ2-2, with D perhaps TRBD1 (5 bases). CDR1 is MNHNS, CDR2 SASEGT, per germline. The CDR3 is 15 amino acids. V was pared by 6 bases and J by 4 bases, with 15 bases between.

The CDR3 sequence is CASSSPGQDMNTEAFF. For the CDR3, the DNA is TGTGCCAGCAGTTCGCCGGGACAGGACATGAACACTGAAGCTTTCTTT. The rearrangement uses TRBV28 and TRBJ1-1; 8 bases match TRBD1. Germline assignment: CDR1 MDHEN and CDR2 SYDVKM. J gave up 0 bases and V 4 bases, and 7 bases lay outside the gene matches. CDR3 length: 16 residues. The complete variable domain, with remaining parts taken from reference TRBV28 and TRBJ1-1, reads DVKVTQSSRYLVKRTGEKVFLECVQDMDHENMFWYRQDPGLGLRLIYFSYDVKMKEKGDIPEGYSVSREKKERFSLILESASTNQTSMYLCASSSPGQDMNTEAFFGQGTRLTVV.

V is TRBV5-1 and J is TRBJ2-1, with D possibly being TRBD1 (6 bases). This CDR3 has 16 residues. Trimming left V 0 bases short and J 4 bases short, with 14 bases between. Germline V CDR1 and CDR2: SGHRS, YFSETQ. The CDR3 DNA reads as TGCGCCAGCAGCTTGGAATTGGGGGCTCTGTACAATGAGCAGTTCTTC. Amino acid sequence: CASSLELGALYNEQFF.

V is TRBV7-9 and J is TRBJ2-5; 7 bases fit TRBD1. The CDR3 spans 15 residues. Germline values: CDR1 SEHNR, CDR2 FQNEAQ (reference sequence). The V segment lost 5 bases and the J segment 2 bases; nucleotides outside the gene matches: 8. The CDR3 sequence is CASSPGQSYQETQYF. Here the CDR3 DNA reads TGTGCCAGCAGCCCGGGACAGTCTTATCAAGAGACCCAGTACTTC.

V usage is TRBV6-1 and J usage is TRBJ2-1; tentative D call: TRBD1 (6 bases). The V end was cut by 7 bases, the J end by 3 bases, with 16 bases between. Germline V gene sequence: CDR1 MNHNS, CDR2 SASEGT. The CDR3 loop spans 15 amino acids. This CDR3 reads CASTEGDKFYNEQFF. Written as DNA, the CDR3 is TGTGCCAGCACCGAGGGGGACAAGTTCTACAATGAGCAGTTCTTC.

This rearrangement joins TRBV7-2 to TRBJ2-2; 8 bases agree with TRBD1. The trim removed 7 bases at V and 4 bases at J, leaving 8 bases unmatched. Looked up from germline, CDR1 is SGHTA and CDR2 is FQGNSA. CDR3 size: 15 residues. The CDR3 protein is CASTNRGLVTGELFF. The DNA of the CDR3 is TGTGCCAGCACCAACAGGGGGTTGGTCACCGGGGAGCTGTTTTTT.

The chain has TRBV20-1 and TRBJ2-7, with 7 positions matching TRBD1. The CDR3 covers 11 residues. V lost 5 bases and J lost 2; bases outside the gene matches: 0. Germline lookup yields CDR1 DFQATT and CDR2 SNEGSKA (reference sequence). The DNA for the CDR3 is TGCAGTGCTGGGACAGCCTACGAGCAGTACTTC. Its protein is CSAGTAYEQYF.

The chain recombines TRBV5-4 with TRBJ1-2, with 8 bases identical to TRBD1. CDR3 size: 14 residues. Germline lookup yields CDR1 SGHNT and CDR2 YYREEE (reference sequence). V gave up 3 bases and J gave up 5 bases; unmatched junction bases: 6. This CDR3 reads CASSSGQGRYGYTF. The DNA for the CDR3 is TGTGCCAGCAGCTCAGGACAGGGACGGTATGGCTACACCTTC.

V usage is TRBV7-9 and J usage is TRBJ2-5; D uncertain. V lost 5 bases, J lost 4 bases, and 20 bases lay in between. Germline CDR1 SEHNR, CDR2 FQNEAQ (reference sequence). This CDR3 spans 16 amino acids. The CDR3, as DNA: TGTGCCAGCAGCCCAAGCCGCCGCCTTAAGATAGAGACCCAGTACTTC. The encoded protein is CASSPSRRLKIETQYF.

In this sample, this clone turned up once. The CDR3 region is CASSARLQSSYNSPLHF. In DNA, the CDR3 is TGTGCCAGCAGCGCCCGTCTACAGAGCTCCTATAATTCACCCCTCCACTTT. The V and J genes are TRBV9 and TRBJ1-6; unclear D gene. Germline-derived CDR1 and CDR2 are SGDLS and YYNGEE. The CDR3 extends over 17 amino acids. The V end lost 3 bases, the J end lost 0 bases, and 13 bases lay between the germline ends.

The V gene is TRBV2, the J gene TRBJ2-1; 9 bases line up with TRBD2. The V and J ends lost 5 bases and 7 bases, in that order; junction bases with no gene match: 15. Germline CDR1 SNHLY, CDR2 FYNNEI. The CDR3 is 17 amino acids. The DNA of the CDR3 is TGTGCCAGCAGTCCCCCCCCGGCTAGCGGGGAGGCAAATGAGCAGTTCTTC. It yields the protein CASSPPPASGEANEQFF.

V is TRBV5-1 and J is TRBJ1-2, with TRBD1 matching 10 bases. This CDR3 is built from 13 residues. Germline V gene sequence: CDR1 SGHRS, CDR2 YFSETQ. V shed 5 bases and J 7 bases; nucleotides not matched to a gene: 5. Here the CDR3 reads CASSSGQGGGYTF. CDR3 DNA: TGCGCCAGCAGTTCCGGACAGGGGGGTGGCTACACCTTC.

V is TRBV9 and J is TRBJ1-3, with D perhaps TRBD1 (6 bases). The CDR3 covers 16 residues. From germline, CDR1 is SGDLS and CDR2 YYNGEE. V lost 0 bases and J lost 0, with 10 bases in between. The CDR3 DNA follows: TGTGCCAGCAGCGTAGGCGACAGGTACTCTGGAAACACCATATATTTT. It translates to CASSVGDRYSGNTIYF.

The rearrangement joins TRBV23-1 to TRBJ1-3; 7 positions match TRBD1. TRBV23-1 is an open reading frame whose function is uncertain. The V gene end was trimmed by 6 bases and the J gene end by 5 bases; junction bases not matched to a gene: 10. The CDR3 is 15 residues long. The DNA of the CDR3 is TGCGCCAGCAGAGACCGGGACAGCTCAAGAAACACCATATATTTT. Its protein is CASRDRDSSRNTIYF.

V usage is TRBV19 and J usage is TRBJ2-7; 7 nucleotides align to TRBD2. This CDR3 is 14 amino acids long. CDR1 is LNHDA and CDR2 is SQIVND in the germline V gene (reference sequence). Trimming at V came to 3 bases and at J to 7 bases, leaving 9 bases not matched to a gene. The CDR3 DNA is TGTGCCAGTAGTATGTGGAGCGGGGATCAGGAGCAGTACTTC. Translation gives CASSMWSGDQEQYF.